This T cell receptor (beta chain) was captured in a study of cytomegalovirus exposure and HLA in healthy donors (dated by TCRdb to about 2017). In the study overall: An earlier analysis of approximately 640 of the donors reported about 250 Gb of sequence data and 120 million or so unique TCR beta sequences from 150 million to 200 million T cells. The study used immunosequencing to profile the T cell repertoires of around 600 subjects and linked those repertoires to cytomegalovirus serostatus. Rather than drawing on any new phenotypic data, the later analysis identified candidate immune exposures from TCR beta sequences and the way those sequences occurred across donors. Four or five DR-DQ haplotypes were handled as single units for association and clustering, since linkage in the cohort was strong. All discovery cohort repertoires had been generated using a single sequencing platform. A separate validation cohort of about 110 different subjects was used in addition to the roughly 670-subject first cohort. HLA typing included class I and class II loci at four-digit resolution. Donor age, sex, ethnicity and CMV serostatus were compiled alongside the repertoire data. Across around 400 genotyped donors of the cohort, an average of roughly 250,000 unique TCR beta nucleotide sequences per donor were sequenced, and roughly 20% of those sequences were non-productive. In a later genetic analysis, genome-wide SNP genotypes for about three fifths of the roughly 670 donors were used, and that subset was treated as a discovery cohort. To predict cytomegalovirus infection status, the study brought together high-throughput TCR immunosequencing, statistical association of individual TCRs with disease status, and machine learning. In an earlier analysis of more than 550 of the donors, high-throughput TCR beta sequencing was used to judge whether each TCR beta V gene segment behaved as functional or pseudogenic. Around 330 gigabases of sequencing data and around 85 million unique TCR sequences made up an early release that covered approximately 620 HLA-typed donors. The number of typed donors differed by locus: about 620-630 for A, B, C, DRB1 and DQB1; 500 to 550 for DQA1; approximately 600 for DPA1; and approximately 450 for DPB1. The study was designed to test whether signatures of past pathogen exposure could be identified by cataloging public T cell receptors. Among the roughly 400 genotyped donors, around 79% belonged to the genetic ancestry cluster associated with self-reported Caucasian donors. In a later analysis, previously published TCR beta repertoires from 550 to 700 donors were re-analyzed and high-resolution HLA genotyping was added so that TCR occurrence patterns could be studied.

Preparation of the library involved the immunoSEQ multiplex PCR assay. The multiplex PCR relied on a mix of 60 forward primers for TCR Vbeta segments and 13 reverse primers for TCR Jbeta segments. Amplification of the CDR3 region of rearranged TCR beta genes was performed with a multiplex PCR assay on genomic DNA. On the Illumina HiSeq System, the amplified TCR beta libraries were sequenced as 87-base-pair reads. For the original study's pipeline: Across the 700 or so repertoires, a later analysis counted tens of millions of unique TCR beta chains, roughly 11 million of which were shared by at least two donors. A nearest-neighbor algorithm error-corrected the raw reads and collapsed the reads into unique sequences, merging closely related sequences to remove PCR and sequencing errors. V, D and J gene segments were assigned by aligning CDR3 sequences to IMGT reference sequences. For a sequence to be retained, at least a six-nucleotide match to both a V gene segment and a J gene segment was required. Rearrangements were classified as productive when the CDR3 lacked stop codons and remained in frame with V and J, and all other rearrangements were classified as non-productive. CDR3 was defined by IMGT convention, running from the second conserved V-encoded cysteine to the conserved J-encoded phenylalanine. The earlier analysis of 500 to 600 of the donors excluded sequences that lacked an unambiguous match to a single V gene segment. In an earlier analysis of approximately 500 of the donors, a V segment was called functional when productive rearrangements were above 56.7%, and segregating when the standard deviation between donors exceeded 5%. To diagnose cytomegalovirus status from the catalog of TCR beta chain sequences, a statistical classification framework was built. V and J gene assignment, in a later analysis, came from comparing TCR nucleotide sequences with IMGT/GENE-DB human TR gene sequences. Using the TCRdist pipeline, a later analysis assigned CDR3 sequences along with most-parsimonious VDJ recombination scenarios. In a later analysis, every TCR beta chain was defined by the combination of its CDR3 amino acid sequence and its V-gene family, and reads without a unique V-gene family were dropped. To address suspected cross-contamination and a sequencing artifact, a later analysis removed 592 highly shared, low-generation-probability nucleotide sequences. A later analysis calculated a clonal expansion index for each public chain from normalized within-repertoire ranks of inferred template counts. In a later analysis, generation probabilities were computed with a VDJ recombination model fitted to out-of-frame rearrangements, and the resulting probabilities were checked against IGoR. In a later analysis, TCR-TCR, TCR-HLA and TCR-CMV co-occurrence was scored with hypergeometric tests, and a repertoire-size bias correction was applied to TCR pairs. To estimate false discovery rates, a later analysis permuted the HLA or CMV assignments 20 times. In a later analysis, co-occurring TCRs were grouped with DBSCAN, and TCRdist sequence similarity was added when clustering was performed within HLA-allele-positive subsets. Repertoires with fewer than 30,000 or more than 120,000 public chains were left out of co-occurrence clustering, as were a handful of repertoires with anomalous nucleotide sharing. TCRdb's version of the immuneACCESS table is confined to in-frame rearrangements and falls short of the full clone set. An unresolved V gene accounts for under half of the shortfall where checked; the remainder is of unknown origin. V, J and clone size are those of that table, while D and trimming were read from the DNA. For this sample the table gives under 95,000 clones, of which about three quarters were detected only once. 9% to 13% of the sample is in the top ten clones.

What the research found in general, with its limitations: Because HLA typing was unavailable for some donors at each locus, only the typed subset was used in association tests. According to a later analysis, TCR association rates differed among HLA loci, with DRB1 alleles showing the most associated TCRs and HLA-C alleles showing the fewest. According to a later analysis, parvovirus B19, influenza, CMV and Epstein-Barr virus appeared linked to several top co-occurrence clusters. An association between a missense DCLRE1C variant and V-gene and J-gene trimming of TCR beta chains was found in a later genetic analysis and replicated in an independent cohort. At a false discovery rate of 0.05, a later analysis linked approximately 18,000 TCR beta sequences to specific HLA alleles. Seventeen rarely observed V segments, including chromosome 9 orphons, were excluded from the earlier analysis of approximately 500 of the donors because counts were too low. A further reported finding was that TCR beta sequences accurately predicted the HLA-A and HLA-B alleles for most subjects in the first cohort. Linkage disequilibrium might explain the correlated functional status among segregating V segments, but an unknown experimental factor could not be excluded. When HLA alleles, especially DR and DQ, strongly co-occurred, attributing TCR associations to individual alleles was difficult. The authors suggested that the approach could potentially be generalized to other disease states and immunological phenotypes. In vitro tests confirmed that a few of the cytomegalovirus-associated TCR beta chains recognize cytomegalovirus antigens. A cluster of highly shared sequence variants was judged likely to be a technical artifact of the sequencing pipeline. In a later analysis, most CMV-associated TCR beta chains were found to appear HLA-restricted, with HLA associations seemingly driven largely by CMV exposure. Compared with equally common non-associated chains, HLA-associated TCR beta chains in a later analysis were more clonally expanded and had lower generation probabilities. The only immune exposure information available for the cohort was CMV serostatus. In both the original and validation cohorts, the classifier was reported to diagnose cytomegalovirus status with high specificity and sensitivity. The 87-base-pair reads could not distinguish some IMGT-functional V segments, including TRBV6-2 and TRBV6-3, so those segments were excluded. Sequencing depth was assumed to be roughly uniform across donors in the presence/absence analyses, though that assumption may not hold. While some public TCRs were present in many individuals, most TCR sequences turned up only very rarely across donors. According to a later genetic analysis, donors in an Asian-associated ancestry cluster had fewer N-insertions in productive TCRs than the roughly 670-donor mean. Broadly in line with IMGT annotations, most TCR beta V segments showed up in productive rearrangements about 87% or about 30% of the time in an earlier analysis of around 600 of the donors. In this cohort, only TCR beta chains were sequenced, and detectable features were limited by the absence of alpha or paired-chain data. The study listed 150 to 200 TCR beta chains as associated with cytomegalovirus.

Of note for this clone: The antigen this receptor binds is unknown. Base qualities are not recorded, but no much larger clone differs from it by a single base.

The cohort comprised around 690 healthy bone marrow donors. All cohort members were sampled while nominally healthy, although unrecorded immune exposures were likely present. The donor was CMV seropositive and belonged to the group of 250 to 300 seropositive cohort members. Every donor gave a peripheral blood sample, and the peripheral blood mononuclear cells from that sample were used for TCR beta sequencing. Genomic DNA was extracted from the blood cell samples with the Qiagen DNeasy Blood Extraction Kit. Germline trimming: 6 bases from V, 0 bases from J; junction bases outside gene matches: 4. The germline V gene (reference sequence) specifies LNHDA as CDR1 and SQIVND as CDR2. Reading from cysteine to phenylalanine, the CDR3 counts 14 amino acids. Only the CDR3 part of the read is kept: 42 bases, read in frame from the first base.

The sequenced sample was PBMCs. The chain is made from TRBV19 and TRBJ1-1; TRBD1 agrees with 7 junctional bases. The clonotype was recovered from a woman in her thirties or forties in good health and CMV-seropositive. The CDR3: CASRPQGMNTEAFF. The nucleotide sequence reads as follows: TGTGCCAGTAGGCCACAGGGGATGAACACTGAAGCTTTCTTT.